This T cell receptor (beta chain) was identified in a study of response to subunit inactivated influenza vaccine. Study outcomes and limitations: T cells newly recruited by each seasonal influenza vaccination are few, the authors suggested.

This CDR3 comprises 18 residues. The V gene lost 0 bases and the J gene lost 0 bases, with 16 bases spanning the gap. The germline V gene has CDR1 SGDLS and CDR2 YYNGEE. This clonotype has just a few counts. Antigen: not known. MiXCR was run by TCRdb on the RT-PCR reads, yielding one entry per CDR3 protein. Here the sample spans fewer than 400,000 distinct CDR3 sequences, just over 20% being singletons. The chain has TRBV9 and TRBJ1-3; D is ambiguous. The sequencing used PBMCs from blood, collected approximately 20 months after vaccination. This clonotype was obtained from a man aged 50 to 75 who received an inactivated influenza vaccine. Written as DNA, the CDR3 is TGTGCCAGCAGCGTAGAGGGAACCGCCGGATTCTCTGGAAACACCATATATTTT. Translating gives CASSVEGTAGFSGNTIYF.